This T cell receptor (beta chain) originates from a study of shared clonotypes between healthy human individuals. Overall study: Researchers drew samples from a couple of women and a few men aged 18 to 49. Researchers assigned three CD4 naive, three CD4 memory, two CD8 naive and one CD8 memory plate to each donor. Study-level findings and limits: Clonotypes shared by all four sorted-subset donors had higher generation probabilities than non-shared clonotypes.

With respect to this clone: The antigen is undetermined.

Assay: immunoSEQ multiplex PCR; the TCRdb copy retains only in-frame clones and omits some. The sample holds roughly 2.5 million clones, around 90% seen once. The donor population consisted of healthy HIV-negative adults with no recent acute infections or vaccinations. The length of the CDR3 is 14 residues. Trimming took 5 bases from V and 5 from J, leaving 15 bases between them. From germline, CDR1 is MNHNY and CDR2 SVGAGI (reference sequence). Sample: naive CD4+ T cells sorted from blood. Subset defined: CD45RA+ positively selected. The source is a man aged 18 to 35 in good health. This chain connects TRBV6-6 to TRBJ2-5; D is perhaps TRBD1 (8 bases). The CDR3 protein is CASSRVQGGETQYF. The CDR3 DNA sequence: TGTGCCAGCAGTCGCGTACAGGGGGGGGAGACCCAGTACTTC.